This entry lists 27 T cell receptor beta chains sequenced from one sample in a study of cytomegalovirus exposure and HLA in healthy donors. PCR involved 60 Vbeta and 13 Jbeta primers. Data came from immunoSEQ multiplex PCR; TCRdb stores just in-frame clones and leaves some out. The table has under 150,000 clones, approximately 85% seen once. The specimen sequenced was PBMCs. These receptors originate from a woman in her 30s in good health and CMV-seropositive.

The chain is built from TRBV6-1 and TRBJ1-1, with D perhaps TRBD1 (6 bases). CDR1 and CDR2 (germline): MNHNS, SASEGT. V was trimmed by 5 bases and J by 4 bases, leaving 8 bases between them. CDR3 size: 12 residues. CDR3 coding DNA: TGTGCCAGCAGTAGGGGGGGCACTGAAGCTTTCTTT. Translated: CASSRGGTEAFF.

The CDR3 is CASRPSLGLAKNEQYF. The DNA of the CDR3 is TGTGCCAGCAGACCTTCACTAGGACTAGCCAAGAACGAGCAGTACTTC. The gene calls are TRBV28 and TRBJ2-7, with 8 bases fitting TRBD2. V shed 6 bases and J 5 bases; nucleotides not matched to a gene: 15. Germline CDR1 reads MDHEN; CDR2 reads SYDVKM. The CDR3 totals 16 residues.

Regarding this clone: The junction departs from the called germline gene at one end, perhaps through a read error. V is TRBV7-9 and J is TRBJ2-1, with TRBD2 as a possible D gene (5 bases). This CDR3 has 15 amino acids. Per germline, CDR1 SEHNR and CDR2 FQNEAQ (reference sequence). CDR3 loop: CSSSPPEEGYNEQFF. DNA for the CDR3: TGTTCCAGCAGCCCCCCGGAAGAGGGCTACAATGAGCAGTTCTTC.

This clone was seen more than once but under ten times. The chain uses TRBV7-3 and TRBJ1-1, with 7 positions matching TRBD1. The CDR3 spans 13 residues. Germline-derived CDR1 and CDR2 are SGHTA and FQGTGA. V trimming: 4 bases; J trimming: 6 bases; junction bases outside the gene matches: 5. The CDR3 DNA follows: TGTGCCAGCAGCTCCAACAGGGGCTCTGAAGCTTTCTTT. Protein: CASSSNRGSEAFF.

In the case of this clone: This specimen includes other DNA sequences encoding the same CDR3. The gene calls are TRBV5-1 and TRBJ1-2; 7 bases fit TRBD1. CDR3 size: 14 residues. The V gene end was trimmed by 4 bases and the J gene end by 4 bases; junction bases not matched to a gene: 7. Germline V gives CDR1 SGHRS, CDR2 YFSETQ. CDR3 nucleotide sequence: TGCGCCAGCAGCCCAGACAGGGCCTTCTATGGCTACACCTTC. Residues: CASSPDRAFYGYTF.

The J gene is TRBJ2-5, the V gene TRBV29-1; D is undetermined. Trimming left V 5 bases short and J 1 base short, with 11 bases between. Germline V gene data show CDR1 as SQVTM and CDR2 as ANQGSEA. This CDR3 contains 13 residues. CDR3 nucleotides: TGCAGCGTTAGCTATCCCCTCCAAGAGACCCAGTACTTC. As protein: CSVSYPLQETQYF.

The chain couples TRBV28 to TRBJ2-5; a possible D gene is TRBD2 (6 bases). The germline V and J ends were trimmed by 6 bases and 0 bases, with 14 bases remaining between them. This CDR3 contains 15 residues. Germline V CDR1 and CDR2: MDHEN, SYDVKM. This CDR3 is CASSRRDWYQETQYF. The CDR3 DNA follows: TGTGCCAGCAGCCGCCGGGACTGGTACCAAGAGACCCAGTACTTC.

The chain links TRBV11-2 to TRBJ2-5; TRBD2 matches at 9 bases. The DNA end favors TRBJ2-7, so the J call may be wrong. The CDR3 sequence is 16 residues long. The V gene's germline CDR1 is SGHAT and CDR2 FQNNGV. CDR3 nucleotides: TGTGCCAGCAGTCCTTTTCCGGGACTAGCTTCTTCCGAGCAGTACTTC. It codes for CASSPFPGLASSEQYF.

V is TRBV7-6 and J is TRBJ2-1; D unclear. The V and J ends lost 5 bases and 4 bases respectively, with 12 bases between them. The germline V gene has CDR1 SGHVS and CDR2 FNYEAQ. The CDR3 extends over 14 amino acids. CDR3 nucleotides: TGTGCCAGCAGCCGTATTAGAGAATACAATGAGCAGTTCTTC. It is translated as CASSRIREYNEQFF.

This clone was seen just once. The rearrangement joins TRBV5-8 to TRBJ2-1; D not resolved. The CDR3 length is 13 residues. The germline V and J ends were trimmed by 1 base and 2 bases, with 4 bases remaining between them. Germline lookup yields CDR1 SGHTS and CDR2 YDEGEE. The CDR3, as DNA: TGTGCCAGCAGCTTGACGGCCTACAATGAGCAGTTCTTC. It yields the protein CASSLTAYNEQFF. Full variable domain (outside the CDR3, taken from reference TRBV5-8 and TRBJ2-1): EAGVTQSPTHLIKTRGQQATLRCSPISGHTSVYWYQQALGLGLQFLLWYDEGEERNRGNFPPRFSGRQFPNYSSELNVNALELEDSALYLCASSLTAYNEQFFGPGTRLTVL.

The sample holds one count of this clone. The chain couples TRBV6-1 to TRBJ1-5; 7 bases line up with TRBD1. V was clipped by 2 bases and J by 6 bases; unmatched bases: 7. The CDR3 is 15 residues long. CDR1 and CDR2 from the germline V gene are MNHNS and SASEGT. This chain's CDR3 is CASSENRGGGQPQHF. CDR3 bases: TGTGCCAGCAGTGAAAACAGGGGAGGCGGTCAGCCCCAGCATTTT.

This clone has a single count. CDR3 coding DNA: TGTGCCAGCAGTTACGGAGGGGAAGGAAACACCATATATTTT. It codes for CASSYGGEGNTIYF. The V and J genes are TRBV6-6 and TRBJ1-3; D may be TRBD1 (5 bases). V was pared by 2 bases and J by 4 bases, with 9 bases between. Germline lookup yields CDR1 MNHNY and CDR2 SVGAGI (reference sequence). The CDR3 is 14 residues long.

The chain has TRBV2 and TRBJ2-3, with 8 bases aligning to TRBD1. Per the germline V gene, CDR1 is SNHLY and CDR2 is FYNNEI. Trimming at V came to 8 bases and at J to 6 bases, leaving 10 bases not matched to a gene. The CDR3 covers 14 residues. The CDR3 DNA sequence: TGTGCCAGCGGGGGACAGGCGGTGGCGGATACGCAGTATTTT. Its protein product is CASGGQAVADTQYF.

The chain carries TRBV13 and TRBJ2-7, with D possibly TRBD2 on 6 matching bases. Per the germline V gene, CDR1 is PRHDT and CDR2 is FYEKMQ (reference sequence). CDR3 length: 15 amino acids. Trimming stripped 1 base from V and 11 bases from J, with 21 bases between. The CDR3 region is CASSLDRGLRAREYF. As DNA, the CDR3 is TGTGCCAGCAGCTTAGATAGGGGACTGAGGGCTCGAGAGTACTTC.

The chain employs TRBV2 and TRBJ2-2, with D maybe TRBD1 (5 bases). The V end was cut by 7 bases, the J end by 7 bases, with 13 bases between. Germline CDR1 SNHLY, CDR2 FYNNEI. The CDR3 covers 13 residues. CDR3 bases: TGTGCCAGCACAGGGAATTTTGGCGGGGAGCTGTTTTTT. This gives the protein CASTGNFGGELFF.

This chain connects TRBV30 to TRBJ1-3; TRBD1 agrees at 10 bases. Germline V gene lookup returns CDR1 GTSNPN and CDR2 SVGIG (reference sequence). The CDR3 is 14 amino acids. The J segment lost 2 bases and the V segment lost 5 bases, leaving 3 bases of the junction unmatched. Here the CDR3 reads CAWDRGLAGNTIYF. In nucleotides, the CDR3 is TGTGCCTGGGACAGGGGGCTGGCTGGAAACACCATATATTTT.

The CDR3 is CASSRGGLGYEQYF. CDR3 coding DNA: TGTGCCAGTAGTAGGGGCGGCCTAGGTTACGAGCAGTACTTC. The chain carries TRBV19 and TRBJ2-7; the D gene is possibly TRBD1 (5 bases). V was pared by 4 bases and J by 4 bases, with 14 bases between. The germline gives CDR1 LNHDA, CDR2 SQIVND (reference sequence). This CDR3 region has 14 residues.

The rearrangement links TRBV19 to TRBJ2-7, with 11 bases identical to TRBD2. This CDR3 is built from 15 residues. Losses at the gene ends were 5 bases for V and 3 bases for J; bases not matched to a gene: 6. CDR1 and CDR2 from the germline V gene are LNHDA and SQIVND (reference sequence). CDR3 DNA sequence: TGTGCCAGTAGTGCCACGGGACTAGCGGTCTACGAGCAGTACTTC. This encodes CASSATGLAVYEQYF.

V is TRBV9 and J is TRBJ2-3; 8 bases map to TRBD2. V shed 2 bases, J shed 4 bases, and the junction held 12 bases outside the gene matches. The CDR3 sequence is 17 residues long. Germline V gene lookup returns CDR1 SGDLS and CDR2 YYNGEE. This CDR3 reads CASSVGGGSGGADTQYF. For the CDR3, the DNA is TGTGCCAGCAGCGTCGGAGGTGGTTCCGGGGGGGCAGATACGCAGTATTTT.

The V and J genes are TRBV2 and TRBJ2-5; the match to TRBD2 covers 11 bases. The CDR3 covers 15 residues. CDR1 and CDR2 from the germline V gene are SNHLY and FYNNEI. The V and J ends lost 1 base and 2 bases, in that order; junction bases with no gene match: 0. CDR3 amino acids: CASSEVAGGQETQYF. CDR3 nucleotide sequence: TGTGCCAGCAGTGAAGTAGCGGGGGGGCAAGAGACCCAGTACTTC.

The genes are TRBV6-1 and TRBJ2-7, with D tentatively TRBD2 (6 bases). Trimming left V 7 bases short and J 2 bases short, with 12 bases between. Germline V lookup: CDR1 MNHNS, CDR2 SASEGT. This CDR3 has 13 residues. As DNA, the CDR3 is TGTGCCAGCACCCTGGCGGGGACCTACGAGCAGTACTTC. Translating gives CASTLAGTYEQYF.

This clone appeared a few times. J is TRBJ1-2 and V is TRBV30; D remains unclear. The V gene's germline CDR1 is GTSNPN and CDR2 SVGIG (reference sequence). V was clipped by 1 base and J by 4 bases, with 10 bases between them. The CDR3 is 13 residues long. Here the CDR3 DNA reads TGTGCCTGGAGTGGAGACTGGAGCTATGGCTACACCTTC. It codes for CAWSGDWSYGYTF. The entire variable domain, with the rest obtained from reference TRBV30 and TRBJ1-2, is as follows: SQTIHQWPATLVQPVGSPLSLECTVEGTSNPNLYWYRQAAGRGLQLLFYSVGIGQISSEVPQNLSASRPQDRQFILSSKKLLLSDSGFYLCAWSGDWSYGYTFGSGTRLTVV.

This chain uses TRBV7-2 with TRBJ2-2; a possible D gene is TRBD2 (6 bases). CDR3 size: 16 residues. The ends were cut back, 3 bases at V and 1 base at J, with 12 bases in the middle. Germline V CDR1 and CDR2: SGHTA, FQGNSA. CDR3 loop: CASSFGGSKNTGELFF. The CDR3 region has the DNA TGTGCCAGCAGCTTTGGGGGGAGTAAGAACACCGGGGAGCTGTTTTTT.

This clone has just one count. CDR3 region: CASSFGFYGYTF. CDR3 DNA: TGTGCCAGCAGTTTCGGGTTCTATGGCTACACCTTC. The chain joins TRBV28 to TRBJ1-2, with no clear D. V was clipped by 3 bases and J by 4 bases, with 6 bases between them. Germline assignment: CDR1 MDHEN and CDR2 SYDVKM. The CDR3 has 12 amino acids.

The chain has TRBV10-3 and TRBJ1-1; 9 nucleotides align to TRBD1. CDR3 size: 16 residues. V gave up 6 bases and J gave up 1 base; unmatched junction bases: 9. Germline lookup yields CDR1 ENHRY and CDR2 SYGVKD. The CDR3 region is CAIRGPGTGSNTEAFF. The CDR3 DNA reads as TGTGCCATCAGGGGTCCCGGGACAGGGTCGAACACTGAAGCTTTCTTT.

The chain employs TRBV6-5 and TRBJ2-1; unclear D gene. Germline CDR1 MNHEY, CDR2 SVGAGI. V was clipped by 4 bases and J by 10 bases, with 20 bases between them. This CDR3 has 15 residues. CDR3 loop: CASSSTSPWRHEQFF. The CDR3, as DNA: TGTGCCAGCAGTTCCACCTCACCGTGGCGGCACGAGCAGTTCTTC.

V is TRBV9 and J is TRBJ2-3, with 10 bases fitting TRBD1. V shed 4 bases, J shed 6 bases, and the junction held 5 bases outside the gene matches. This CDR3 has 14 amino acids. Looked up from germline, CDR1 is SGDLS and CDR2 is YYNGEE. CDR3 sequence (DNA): TGTGCCAGCAGCAGGGACAGGGGAGTGGATACGCAGTATTTT. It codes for CASSRDRGVDTQYF.